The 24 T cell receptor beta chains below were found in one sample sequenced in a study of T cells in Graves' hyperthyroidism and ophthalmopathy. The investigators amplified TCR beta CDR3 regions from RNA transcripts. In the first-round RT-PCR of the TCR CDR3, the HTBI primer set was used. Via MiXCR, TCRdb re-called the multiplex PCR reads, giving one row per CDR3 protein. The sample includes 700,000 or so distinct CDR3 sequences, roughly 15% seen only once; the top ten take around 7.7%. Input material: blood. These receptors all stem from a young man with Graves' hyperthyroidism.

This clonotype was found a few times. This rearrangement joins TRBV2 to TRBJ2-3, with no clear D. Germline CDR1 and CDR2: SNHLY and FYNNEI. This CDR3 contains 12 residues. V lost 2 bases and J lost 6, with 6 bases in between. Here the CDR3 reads CASSETSDTQYF. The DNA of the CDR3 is TGTGCCAGCAGTGAAACTTCGGATACGCAGTATTTT.

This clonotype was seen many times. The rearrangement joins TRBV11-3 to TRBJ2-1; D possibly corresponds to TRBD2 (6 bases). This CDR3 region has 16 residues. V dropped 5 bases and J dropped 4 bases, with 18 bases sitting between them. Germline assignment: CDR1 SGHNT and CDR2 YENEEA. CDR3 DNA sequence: TGTGCCAGCAGCGTCGGAAAAAGGAGGGGATACAATGAGCAGTTCTTC. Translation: CASSVGKRRGYNEQFF.

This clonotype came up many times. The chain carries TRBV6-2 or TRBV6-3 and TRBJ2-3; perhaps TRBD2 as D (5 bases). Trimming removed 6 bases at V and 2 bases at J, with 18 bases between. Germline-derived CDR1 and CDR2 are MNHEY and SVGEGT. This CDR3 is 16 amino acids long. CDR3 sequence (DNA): TGTGCCAGCAGCAAAAGGCCATCGGGATCCACAGATACGCAGTATTTT. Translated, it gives CASSKRPSGSTDTQYF.

The CDR3 DNA is TGCAGCGTTGAAAGATCCTCCGGGACTAGCGGGAGCGAGGTAGATGAGCAGTTCTTC. Its protein is CSVERSSGTSGSEVDEQFF. This chain links TRBV29-1 with TRBJ2-1, with TRBD2 matching 14 bases. The CDR3 contains 19 residues. V trimming: 2 bases; J trimming: 8 bases; junction bases outside the gene matches: 17. Germline CDR1 reads SQVTM; CDR2 reads ANQGSEA.

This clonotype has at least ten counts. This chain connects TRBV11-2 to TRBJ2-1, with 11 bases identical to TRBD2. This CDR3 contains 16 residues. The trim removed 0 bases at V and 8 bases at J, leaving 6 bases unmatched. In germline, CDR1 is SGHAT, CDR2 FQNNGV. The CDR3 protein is CASSLEVLAGAYEQFF. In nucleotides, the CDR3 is TGTGCCAGCAGCTTAGAGGTACTAGCGGGAGCGTATGAGCAGTTCTTC.

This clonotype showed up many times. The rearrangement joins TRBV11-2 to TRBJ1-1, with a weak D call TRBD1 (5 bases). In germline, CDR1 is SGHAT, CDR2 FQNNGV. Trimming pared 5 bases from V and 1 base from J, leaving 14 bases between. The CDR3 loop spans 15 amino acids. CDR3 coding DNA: TGTGCCAGCAGCCGCCGGGGGGGGACGAACACTGAAGCTTTCTTT. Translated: CASSRRGGTNTEAFF.

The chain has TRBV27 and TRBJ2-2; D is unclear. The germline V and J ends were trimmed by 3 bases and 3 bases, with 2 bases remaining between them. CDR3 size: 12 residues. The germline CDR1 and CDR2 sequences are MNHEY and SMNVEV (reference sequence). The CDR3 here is CASSFHTGELFF. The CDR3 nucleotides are TGTGCCAGCAGTTTCCACACCGGGGAGCTGTTTTTT.

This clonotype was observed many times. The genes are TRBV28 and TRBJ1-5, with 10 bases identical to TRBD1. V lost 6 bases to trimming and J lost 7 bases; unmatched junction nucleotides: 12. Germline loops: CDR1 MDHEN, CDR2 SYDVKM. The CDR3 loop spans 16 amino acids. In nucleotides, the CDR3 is TGTGCCAGCAGCCGGGGGGGACAGGGGTCGGCCCAGCCCCAGCATTTT. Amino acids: CASSRGGQGSAQPQHF.

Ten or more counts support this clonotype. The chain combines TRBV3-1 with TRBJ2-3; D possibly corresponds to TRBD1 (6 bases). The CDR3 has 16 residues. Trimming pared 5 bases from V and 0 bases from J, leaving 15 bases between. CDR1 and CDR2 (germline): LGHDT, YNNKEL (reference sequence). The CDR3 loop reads CASSSGTPSSTDTQYF. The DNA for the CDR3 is TGTGCCAGCAGCTCCGGGACACCGTCTAGCACAGATACGCAGTATTTT.

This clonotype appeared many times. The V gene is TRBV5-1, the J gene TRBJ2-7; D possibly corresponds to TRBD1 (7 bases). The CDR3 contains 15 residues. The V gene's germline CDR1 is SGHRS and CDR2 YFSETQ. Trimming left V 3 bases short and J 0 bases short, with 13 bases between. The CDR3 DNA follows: TGCGCCAGCAGCTCGGGACAGACTAGCTCCTACGAGCAGTACTTC. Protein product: CASSSGQTSSYEQYF.

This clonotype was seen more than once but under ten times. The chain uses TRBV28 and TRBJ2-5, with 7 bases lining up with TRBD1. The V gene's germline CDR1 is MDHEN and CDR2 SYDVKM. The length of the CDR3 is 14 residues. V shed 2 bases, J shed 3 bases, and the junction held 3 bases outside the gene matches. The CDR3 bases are TGTGCCAGCAGTTTACCAGGACAGGAAGAGACCCAGTACTTC. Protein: CASSLPGQEETQYF.

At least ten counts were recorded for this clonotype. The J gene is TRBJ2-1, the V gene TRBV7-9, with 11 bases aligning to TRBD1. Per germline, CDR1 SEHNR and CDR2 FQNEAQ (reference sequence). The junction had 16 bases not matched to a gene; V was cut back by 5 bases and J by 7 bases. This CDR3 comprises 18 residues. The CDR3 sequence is CASSLGRTGGDRRNEQFF. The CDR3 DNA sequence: TGTGCCAGCAGCCTCGGAAGGACAGGGGGCGATCGGAGAAATGAGCAGTTCTTC.

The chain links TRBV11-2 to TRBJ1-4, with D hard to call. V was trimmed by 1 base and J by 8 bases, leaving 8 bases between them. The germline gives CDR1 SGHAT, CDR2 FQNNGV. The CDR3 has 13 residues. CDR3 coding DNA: TGTGCCAGCAGCTTAGGCTTGACAGAAAAACTGTTTTTT. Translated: CASSLGLTEKLFF. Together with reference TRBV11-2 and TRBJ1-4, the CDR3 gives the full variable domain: EAGVAQSPRYKIIEKRQSVAFWCNPISGHATLYWYQQILGQGPKLLIQFQNNGVVDDSQLPKDRFSAERLKGVDSTLKIQPAKLEDSAVYLCASSLGLTEKLFFGSGTQLSVL.

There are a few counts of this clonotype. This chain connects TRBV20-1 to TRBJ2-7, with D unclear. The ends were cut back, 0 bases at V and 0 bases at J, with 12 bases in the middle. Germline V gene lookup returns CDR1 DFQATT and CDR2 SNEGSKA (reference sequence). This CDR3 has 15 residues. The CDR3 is CSARDETAFSYEQYF. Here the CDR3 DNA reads TGCAGTGCTAGAGATGAAACCGCGTTCTCCTACGAGCAGTACTTC.

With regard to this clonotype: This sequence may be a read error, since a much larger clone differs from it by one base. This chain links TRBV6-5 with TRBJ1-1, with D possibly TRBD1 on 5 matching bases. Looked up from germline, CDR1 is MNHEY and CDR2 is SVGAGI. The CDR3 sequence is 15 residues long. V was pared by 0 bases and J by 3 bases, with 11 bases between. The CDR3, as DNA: TGTGCCAGCAGTTACTCTCGGGGGATGGACACTGAAGCTTTCTTT. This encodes CASSYSRGMDTEAFF.

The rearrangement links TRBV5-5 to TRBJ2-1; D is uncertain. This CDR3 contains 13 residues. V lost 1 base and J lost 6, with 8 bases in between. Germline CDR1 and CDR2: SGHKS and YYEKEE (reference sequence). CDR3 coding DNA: TGTGCCAGCAGCTTGTGGGCGCGCAATGAGCAGTTCTTC. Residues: CASSLWARNEQFF.

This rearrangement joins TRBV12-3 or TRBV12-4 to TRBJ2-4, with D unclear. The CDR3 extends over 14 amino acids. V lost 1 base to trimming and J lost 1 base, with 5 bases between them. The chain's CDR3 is CASSLGIAKNIQYF. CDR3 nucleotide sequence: TGTGCCAGCAGTTTAGGGATCGCCAAAAACATTCAGTACTTC.

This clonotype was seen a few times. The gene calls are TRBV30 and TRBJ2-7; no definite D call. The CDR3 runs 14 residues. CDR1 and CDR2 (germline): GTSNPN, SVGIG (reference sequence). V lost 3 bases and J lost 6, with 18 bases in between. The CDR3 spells CAWSHPSYGSEQYF. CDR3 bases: TGTGCCTGGAGCCACCCCTCCTATGGGTCCGAGCAGTACTTC.

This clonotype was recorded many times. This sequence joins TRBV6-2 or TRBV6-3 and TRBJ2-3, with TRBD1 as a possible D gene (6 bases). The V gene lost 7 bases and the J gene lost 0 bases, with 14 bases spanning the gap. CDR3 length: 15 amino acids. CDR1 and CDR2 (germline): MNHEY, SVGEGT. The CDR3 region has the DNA TGTGCCAGCACCCGGGGAACAGGGAGCACAGATACGCAGTATTTT. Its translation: CASTRGTGSTDTQYF.

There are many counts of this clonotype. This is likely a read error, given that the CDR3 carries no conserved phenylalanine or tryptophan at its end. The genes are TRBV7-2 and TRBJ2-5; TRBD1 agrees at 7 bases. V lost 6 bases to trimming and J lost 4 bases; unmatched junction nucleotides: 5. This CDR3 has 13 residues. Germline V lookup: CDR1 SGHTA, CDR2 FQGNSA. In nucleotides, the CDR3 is TGTGCCAGCAGTTCACAGGGGAGAGAGACCCAGTACCTC. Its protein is CASSSQGRETQYL.

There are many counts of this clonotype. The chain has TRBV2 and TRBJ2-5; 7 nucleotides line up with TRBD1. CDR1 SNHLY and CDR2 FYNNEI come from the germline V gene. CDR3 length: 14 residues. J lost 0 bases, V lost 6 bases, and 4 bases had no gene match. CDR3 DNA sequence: TGTGCCAGCAGGGGGGACAGTAACCAAGAGACCCAGTACTTC. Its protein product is CASRGDSNQETQYF.

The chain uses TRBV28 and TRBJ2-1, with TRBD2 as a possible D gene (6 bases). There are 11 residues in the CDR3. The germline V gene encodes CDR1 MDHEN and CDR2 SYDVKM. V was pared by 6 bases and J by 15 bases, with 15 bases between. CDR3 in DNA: TGTGCCAGCAGCGCGGGAAAGTGGCCGTTCTTC. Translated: CASSAGKWPFF.

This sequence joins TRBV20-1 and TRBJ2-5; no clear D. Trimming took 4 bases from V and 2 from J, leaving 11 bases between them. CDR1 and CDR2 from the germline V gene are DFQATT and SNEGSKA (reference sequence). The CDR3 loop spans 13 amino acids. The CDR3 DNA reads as TGCAGTGCTAATTCGCCCGGACAAGAGACCCAGTACTTC. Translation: CSANSPGQETQYF.

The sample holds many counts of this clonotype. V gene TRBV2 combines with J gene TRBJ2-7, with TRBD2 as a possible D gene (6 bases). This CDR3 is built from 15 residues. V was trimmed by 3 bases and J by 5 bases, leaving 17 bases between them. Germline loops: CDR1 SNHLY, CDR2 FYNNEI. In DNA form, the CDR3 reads TGTGCCAGCAGTGAGTCTGACGGGAGAGGCCACGAGCAGTACTTC. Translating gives CASSESDGRGHEQYF.